The source of this T cell receptor beta chain is a study of CXCR3-negative and CXCR3-positive naive CD8 T cells. General study results and limits: A higher hydrophobicity marked the TRB CDR3s of CXCR3-positive naive cells versus CXCR3-negative naive cells.

The TRB libraries of cDNA were built by UMI-labeled 5' RACE. TCRdb processed the 5' RACE reads again and assigns one entry to each CDR3 protein, with no DNA. The sample holds about 150,000 distinct CDR3 sequences. In germline, CDR1 is MDHEN, CDR2 SYDVKM. CDR3 length: 14 amino acids. For this clonotype: Its specificity is not known.

Sequences were obtained from naive CXCR3+ CD8+ T cells from blood. As to subset: CD45RO-CCR7+CD27+CD95- naive CD8+ T cells expressing CXCR3 (TNR3+). This clonotype was obtained from a human donor in good health. Some clones in this sample may be carry-over from other donors' samples. The chain couples TRBV28 to TRBJ2-1; TCRdb names TRBD1, which stays unverified in the absence of DNA. The CDR3 protein is CASNMNFMGDEQFF.